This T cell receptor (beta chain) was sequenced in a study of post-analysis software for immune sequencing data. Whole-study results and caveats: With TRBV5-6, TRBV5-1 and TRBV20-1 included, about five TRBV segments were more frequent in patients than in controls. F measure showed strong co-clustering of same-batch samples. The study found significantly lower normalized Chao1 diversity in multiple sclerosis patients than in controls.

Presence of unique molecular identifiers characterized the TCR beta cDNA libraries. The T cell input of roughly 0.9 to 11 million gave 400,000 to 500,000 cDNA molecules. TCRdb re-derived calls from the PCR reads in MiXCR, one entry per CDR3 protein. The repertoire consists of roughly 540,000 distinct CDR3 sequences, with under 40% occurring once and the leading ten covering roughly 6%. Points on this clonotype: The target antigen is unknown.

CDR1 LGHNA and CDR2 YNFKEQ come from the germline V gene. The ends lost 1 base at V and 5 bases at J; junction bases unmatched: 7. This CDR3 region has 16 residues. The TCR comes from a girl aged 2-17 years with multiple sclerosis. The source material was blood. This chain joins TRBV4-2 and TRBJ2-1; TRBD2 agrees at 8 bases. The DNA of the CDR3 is TGTGCCAGCAGCCAAGGTTCGGGGGGGGCCCACAATGAGCAGTTCTTC. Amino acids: CASSQGSGGAHNEQFF.